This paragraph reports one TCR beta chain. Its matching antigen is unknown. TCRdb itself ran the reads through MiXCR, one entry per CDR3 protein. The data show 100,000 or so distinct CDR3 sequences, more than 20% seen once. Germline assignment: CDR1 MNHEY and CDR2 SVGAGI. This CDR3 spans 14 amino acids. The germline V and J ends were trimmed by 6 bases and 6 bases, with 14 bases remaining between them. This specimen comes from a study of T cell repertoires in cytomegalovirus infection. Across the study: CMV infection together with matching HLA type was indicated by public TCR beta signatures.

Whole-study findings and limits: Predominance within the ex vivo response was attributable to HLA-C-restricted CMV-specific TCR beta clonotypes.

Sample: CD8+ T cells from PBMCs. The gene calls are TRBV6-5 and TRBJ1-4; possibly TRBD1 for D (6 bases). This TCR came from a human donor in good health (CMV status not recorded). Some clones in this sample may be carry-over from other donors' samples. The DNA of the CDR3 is TGTGCCAGCAGCCCGACCGGGACATATGAAAAACTGTTTTTT. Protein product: CASSPTGTYEKLFF.